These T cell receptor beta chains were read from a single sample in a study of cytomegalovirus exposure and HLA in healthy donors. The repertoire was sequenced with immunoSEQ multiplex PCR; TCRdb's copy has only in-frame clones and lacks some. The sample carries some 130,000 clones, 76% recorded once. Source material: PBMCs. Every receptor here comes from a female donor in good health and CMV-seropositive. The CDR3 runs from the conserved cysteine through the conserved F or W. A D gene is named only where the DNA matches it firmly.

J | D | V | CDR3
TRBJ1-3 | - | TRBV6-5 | CTSSAGDSGNTIYF
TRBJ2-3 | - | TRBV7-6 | CASSLGPHHGTDTQYF
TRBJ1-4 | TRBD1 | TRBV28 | CASRGQSNEKLFF
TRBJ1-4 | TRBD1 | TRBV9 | CASSVGQGAEKLFF
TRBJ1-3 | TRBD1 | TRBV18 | CASSPGTGSGNTIYF
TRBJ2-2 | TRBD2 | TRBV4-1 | CASSTWTSGGYTGELFF
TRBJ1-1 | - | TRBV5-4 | CASSLGGWSTEAFF
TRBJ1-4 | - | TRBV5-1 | CASRKDTTNEKLFF
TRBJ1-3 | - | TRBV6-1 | CATSLVSGNTIYF
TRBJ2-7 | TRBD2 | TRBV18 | CASSPSGLSGGLLEQYF
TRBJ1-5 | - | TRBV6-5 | CDSSYSRANQPQHF
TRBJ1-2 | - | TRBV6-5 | CASSLRGQGYGYTF
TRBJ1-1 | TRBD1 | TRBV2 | CASMRQGNTEAFF
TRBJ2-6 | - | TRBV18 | CASSPVSRGAINGANVLTF
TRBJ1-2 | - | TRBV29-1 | CSVVGGGRNYGYTF
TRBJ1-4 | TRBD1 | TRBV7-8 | CASSLEGTGVGEKLFF
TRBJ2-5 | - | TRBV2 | CASSELGRARGETQYF
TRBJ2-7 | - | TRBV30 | CAWRRREFGYEQYF
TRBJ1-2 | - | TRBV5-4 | CASSLDVYSYTF
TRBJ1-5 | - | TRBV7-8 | CASSLGGVYSNQPQHF
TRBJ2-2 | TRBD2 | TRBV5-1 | CASSLQRGPNTGELFF
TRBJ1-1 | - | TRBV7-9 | CASSLRGLNTEAFF
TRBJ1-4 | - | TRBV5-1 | CASSLFGAGEKLFF
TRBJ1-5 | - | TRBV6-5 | CASSYSARFQPQHF
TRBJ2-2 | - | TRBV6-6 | CASAWGPTGELFF
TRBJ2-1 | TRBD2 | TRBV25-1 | CASSESSGTIYNEQFF
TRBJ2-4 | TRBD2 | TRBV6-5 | CASSTGTSGINIQYF
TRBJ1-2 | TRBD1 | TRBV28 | CASSKTGAYGYTF
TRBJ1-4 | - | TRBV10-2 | CASSGTETNEKLFF
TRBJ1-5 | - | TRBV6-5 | CASRRAGNNQPQHF
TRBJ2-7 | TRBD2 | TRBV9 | CASSVDPSGAYEQYF
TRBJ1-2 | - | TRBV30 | CAWRRKDRSYGYTF
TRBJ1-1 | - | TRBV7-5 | CARSLNSEAFF
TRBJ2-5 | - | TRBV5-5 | CASKSSAGARETQYF
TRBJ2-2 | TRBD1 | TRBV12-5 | CASGDRVPGELFF
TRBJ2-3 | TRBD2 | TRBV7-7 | CASSRGLAGSDTQYF
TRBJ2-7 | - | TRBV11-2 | CASSLLAATYEQYF
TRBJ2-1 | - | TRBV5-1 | CASSLRGINEQFF
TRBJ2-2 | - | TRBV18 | CASSGPLNTGELFF